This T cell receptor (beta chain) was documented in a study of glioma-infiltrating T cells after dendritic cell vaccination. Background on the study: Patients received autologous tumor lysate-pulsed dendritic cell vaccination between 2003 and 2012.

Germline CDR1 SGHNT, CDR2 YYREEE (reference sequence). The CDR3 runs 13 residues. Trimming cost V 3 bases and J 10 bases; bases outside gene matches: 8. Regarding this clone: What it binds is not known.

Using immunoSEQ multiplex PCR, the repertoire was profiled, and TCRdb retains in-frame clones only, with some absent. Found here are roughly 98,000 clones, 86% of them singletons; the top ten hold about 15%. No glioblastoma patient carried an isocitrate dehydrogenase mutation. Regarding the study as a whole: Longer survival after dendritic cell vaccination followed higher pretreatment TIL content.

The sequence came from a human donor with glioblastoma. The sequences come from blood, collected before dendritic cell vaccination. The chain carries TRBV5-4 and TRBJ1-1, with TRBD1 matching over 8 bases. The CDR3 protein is CASSSGQGPGAFF. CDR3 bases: TGTGCCAGCAGCTCCGGACAGGGCCCGGGAGCTTTCTTT. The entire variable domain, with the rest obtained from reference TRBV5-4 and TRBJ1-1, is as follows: ETGVTQSPTHLIKTRGQQVTLRCSSQSGHNTVSWYQQALGQGPQFIFQYYREEENGRGNFPPRFSGLQFPNYSSELNVNALELDDSALYLCASSSGQGPGAFFGQGTRLTVV.